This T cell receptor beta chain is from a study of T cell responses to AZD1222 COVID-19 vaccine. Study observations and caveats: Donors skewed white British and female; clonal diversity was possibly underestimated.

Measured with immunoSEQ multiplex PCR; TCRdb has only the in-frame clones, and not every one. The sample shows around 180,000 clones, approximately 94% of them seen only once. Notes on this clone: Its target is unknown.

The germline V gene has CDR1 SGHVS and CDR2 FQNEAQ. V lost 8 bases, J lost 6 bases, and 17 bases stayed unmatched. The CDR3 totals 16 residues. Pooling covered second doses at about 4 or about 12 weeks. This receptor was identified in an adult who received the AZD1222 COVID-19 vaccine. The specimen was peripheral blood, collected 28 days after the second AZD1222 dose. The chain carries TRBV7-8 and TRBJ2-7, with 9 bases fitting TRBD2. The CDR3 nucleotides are TGTGCCAGCTCCAACTGGGGCGCGGGAGGGCCGCTCGAGCAGTACTTC. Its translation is CASSNWGAGGPLEQYF.